Each of the 23 T cell receptor beta chains below was sequenced from the same sample in a study of regulatory T cells in long-lasting Graves disease. Arm-PCR of CDR3 regions and iRepertoire HTBI primers were the basis on which TCR beta libraries were built. MiXCR, run by TCRdb on the multiplex PCR reads, gives a single entry per CDR3 protein. In the table there are under 350,000 distinct CDR3 sequences, 20% to 25% of which are singletons. Noted time point: persistent/refractory GD, antithyroid drugs over 5 years with positive TRAb. From RNA extracted from PBMCs, the TCR library was made. The sequences come from peripheral blood mononuclear cells (PBMCs), collected when the disease was refractory, from a patient treated with antithyroid drugs. The source is a female donor with Graves disease.

In its sample, this clonotype was seen a few times. V is TRBV5-6 and J is TRBJ2-2; no definite D call. The CDR3 spans 15 residues. V dropped 0 bases and J dropped 0 bases, with 6 bases sitting between them. Germline V gene sequence: CDR1 SGHDT, CDR2 YYEEEE. CDR3 amino acids: CASSLVAANTGELFF. CDR3 bases: TGTGCCAGCAGCTTGGTGGCGGCGAACACCGGGGAGCTGTTTTTT.

The V call is TRBV10-2, the J call TRBJ2-1, with 11 bases aligning to TRBD2. This CDR3 region has 22 residues. V lost 2 bases and J lost 4; bases outside the gene matches: 22. In germline, CDR1 is WSHSY, CDR2 SAAADI. Here the CDR3 DNA reads TGCGCCAGCAGTGAGACAGATTTTTTTAGCGGGAGGGGACGCCGGGTTTACAATGAGCAGTTCTTC. Translation: CASSETDFFSGRGRRVYNEQFF.

This clonotype was detected only a few times. The chain uses TRBV4-1 and TRBJ1-4; no definite D call. The ends were cut back, 1 base at V and 5 bases at J, with 14 bases in the middle. This CDR3 has 16 amino acids. Germline lookup yields CDR1 MGHRA and CDR2 YSYEKL. This chain's CDR3 is CASSQVVGASNEKLFF. CDR3 coding DNA: TGCGCCAGCAGCCAAGTCGTAGGAGCATCAAATGAAAAACTGTTTTTT.

This clonotype was seen more than once but under ten times. The CDR3 reads CASSPIASGRGGELFF. CDR3 coding DNA: TGTGCCAGCAGCCCGATTGCTAGCGGGAGAGGAGGGGAGCTGTTTTTT. The genes are TRBV3-1 and TRBJ2-2, with 10 bases identical to TRBD2. CDR1 LGHDT and CDR2 YNNKEL come from the germline V gene (reference sequence). Trimming cost V 4 bases and J 8 bases; bases outside gene matches: 10. The CDR3 is 16 amino acids.

This clonotype has more than one count but fewer than ten. The CDR3 bases are TGTGCCACCAGAGGACTAGCGGGACGCACAGATACGCAGTATTTT. This translates into CATRGLAGRTDTQYF. V usage is TRBV6-1 and J usage is TRBJ2-3; 12 positions match TRBD2. Germline V lookup: CDR1 MNHNS, CDR2 SASEGT. This CDR3 is built from 15 residues. Germline trimming cut 10 bases from V and 1 base from J; bases unmatched to any gene: 6.

This clonotype was detected a few times. V is TRBV6-1 and J is TRBJ2-2; 8 bases line up with TRBD2. Trimming at V came to 6 bases and at J to 4 bases, leaving 10 bases not matched to a gene. There are 16 residues in the CDR3. Germline V gene sequence: CDR1 MNHNS, CDR2 SASEGT. CDR3 coding DNA: TGTGCCAGCAGGTCCTTCAAGCGGGAGATCACCGGGGAGCTGTTTTTT. Its translation: CASRSFKREITGELFF.

The rearrangement uses TRBV28 and TRBJ2-4; D perhaps matches TRBD2 (5 bases). Germline V gives CDR1 MDHEN, CDR2 SYDVKM. V lost 7 bases and J lost 6, with 19 bases in between. CDR3 size: 15 residues. Written as DNA, the CDR3 is TGTGCCAGCAAGCCGGGTCGGGGTTCGCTAAACATTCAGTACTTC. Encoded protein: CASKPGRGSLNIQYF.

The chain combines TRBV7-2 with TRBJ2-3; possibly TRBD2 for D (5 bases). Trimming removed 0 bases from V and 3 bases from J, with 10 bases in between. This CDR3 is built from 15 residues. CDR1 and CDR2 from the germline V gene are SGHTA and FQGNSA. The CDR3 DNA sequence: TGTGCCAGCAGCTTAGCAGCGGCACGGACAGATACGCAGTATTTT. Its translation is CASSLAAARTDTQYF.

This clonotype appeared many times. The V call is TRBV27, the J call TRBJ1-1; D is uncertain. Germline CDR1 reads MNHEY; CDR2 reads SMNVEV (reference sequence). Trimming pared 1 base from V and 1 base from J, leaving 10 bases between. The CDR3 is 15 residues long. The CDR3 nucleotides read TGTGCCAGCAGTTTATACGAACAGCCGAACACTGAAGCTTTCTTT. The encoded protein is CASSLYEQPNTEAFF.

The chain carries TRBV10-3 and TRBJ1-3; the D is unclear. V lost 10 bases and J lost 0, with 13 bases in between. Germline CDR1 ENHRY, CDR2 SYGVKD. The CDR3 is 14 residues long. The CDR3 sequence: CATRPDSSGNTIYF. In DNA form, the CDR3 reads TGTGCCACCCGCCCCGACTCCTCTGGAAACACCATATATTTT.

This clonotype was picked up a small number of times. The V gene is TRBV24-1, the J gene TRBJ2-1; TRBD2 matches 8 bases. There are 14 residues in the CDR3. Looked up from germline, CDR1 is KGHDR and CDR2 is SFDVKD. V lost 4 bases, J lost 6 bases, and 4 bases stayed unmatched. The CDR3 DNA reads TGTGCCACCAGTGAGGCGGGAGGTGGCAATGAGCAGTTCTTC. It translates to CATSEAGGGNEQFF.

This clonotype came up many times. The V call is TRBV2, the J call TRBJ2-7, with a weak D call TRBD1 (5 bases). CDR3 length: 14 residues. Germline CDR1 and CDR2: SNHLY and FYNNEI. V was shortened by 6 bases and J by 3 bases, with 15 bases between the two germline ends. The CDR3 here is CASRYTRTNYEQYF. DNA for the CDR3: TGTGCCAGCAGGTACACAAGGACAAACTACGAGCAGTACTTC.

This clonotype was counted only a few times. CDR3 in amino acids: CASSSVGVIHEQYF. CDR3 bases: TGTGCCAGCAGTTCGGTAGGGGTTATCCACGAGCAGTACTTC. The genes are TRBV6-9 and TRBJ2-7; D might be TRBD1 (5 bases). This CDR3 region has 14 residues. CDR1 and CDR2 (germline): MNHGY, SVAAGI. The V gene lost 4 bases and the J gene lost 5 bases, with 15 bases spanning the gap.

This clonotype was seen at least ten times. The chain carries TRBV28 and TRBJ1-2; TRBD1 matches 7 bases. Germline CDR1 MDHEN, CDR2 SYDVKM. V lost 10 bases and J lost 3; bases outside the gene matches: 2. The CDR3 runs 11 residues. CDR3 loop: CATGTDYGYTF. Written as DNA, the CDR3 is TGTGCCACCGGGACAGACTATGGCTACACCTTC.

This clonotype was recorded a few times. The chain couples TRBV20-1 to TRBJ2-7; TRBD2 aligns across 9 bases. Germline-derived CDR1 and CDR2 are DFQATT and SNEGSKA (reference sequence). This CDR3 is 17 amino acids long. Trimming removed 1 base from V and 0 bases from J; junction bases left unmatched: 10. This CDR3 is CSARGPRTSASSYEQYF. The CDR3 DNA reads as TGCAGTGCTAGAGGTCCCCGGACTAGCGCGTCCTCCTACGAGCAGTACTTC.

The CDR3 bases are TGTGCCAGTAGTAGGACAGGGGACCCGAACACTGAAGCTTTCTTT. The encoded protein is CASSRTGDPNTEAFF. J is TRBJ1-1 and V is TRBV19; 9 positions agree with TRBD1. The ends lost 4 bases at V and 1 base at J; junction bases unmatched: 4. From germline, CDR1 is LNHDA and CDR2 SQIVND (reference sequence). This CDR3 region has 15 residues.

In this sample, this clonotype turned up many times. The V gene is TRBV27, the J gene TRBJ1-1; no clear D. From germline, CDR1 is MNHEY and CDR2 SMNVEV (reference sequence). Trimming removed 5 bases from V and 3 bases from J, with 10 bases in between. The CDR3 is made up of 13 amino acids. The CDR3 DNA is TGTGCCAGCAGTCTTCGCTCGGACACTGAAGCTTTCTTT. Its protein is CASSLRSDTEAFF.

Only a few counts were recorded for this clonotype. The CDR3 DNA reads as TGTGCCACCAGCAGAGCGGTTACCGGCGGGTCACCCCTCCACTTT. Its protein is CATSRAVTGGSPLHF. The chain has TRBV15 and TRBJ1-6; the D is unclear. The CDR3 has 15 residues. The V end was cut by 1 base, the J end by 10 bases, with 14 bases between. Germline V gene sequence: CDR1 LNHNV, CDR2 YYDKDF (reference sequence).

The sample holds many counts of this clonotype. The chain combines TRBV28 with TRBJ1-5, with 8 bases fitting TRBD1. Looked up from germline, CDR1 is MDHEN and CDR2 is SYDVKM. Trimming at V came to 6 bases and at J to 5 bases, leaving 9 bases not matched to a gene. CDR3 size: 15 residues. The CDR3 protein is CASSYGQGSYQPQHF. CDR3 bases: TGTGCCAGCAGCTATGGACAGGGAAGTTATCAGCCCCAGCATTTT.

This clonotype was seen ten or more times. The chain has TRBV12-3 or TRBV12-4 and TRBJ2-7, with D possibly TRBD1 on 6 matching bases. Trimming pared 4 bases from V and 2 bases from J, leaving 15 bases between. CDR3 length: 15 residues. In nucleotides, the CDR3 is TGTGCCAGCAGTTCCACCCCCAACAGGGCCTACGAGCAGTACTTC. Translation: CASSSTPNRAYEQYF.

This clonotype was recorded at least ten times. The gene calls are TRBV14 and TRBJ1-3; no clear D gene. Trimming left V 1 base short and J 0 bases short, with 4 bases between. This CDR3 is built from 14 residues. Germline CDR1 reads SGHDN; CDR2 reads FVKESK. The CDR3 reads CASSQGYSGNTIYF. In DNA, the CDR3 is TGTGCCAGCAGCCAAGGGTACTCTGGAAACACCATATATTTT.

This rearrangement joins TRBV7-3 to TRBJ2-2; D not resolved. Germline V gene sequence: CDR1 SGHTA, CDR2 FQGTGA. V was clipped by 1 base and J by 4 bases, with 4 bases between them. This CDR3 spans 13 amino acids. For the CDR3, the DNA is TGTGCCAGCAGCTTAAGCGTCACCGGGGAGCTGTTTTTT. Its translation is CASSLSVTGELFF.

The table lists this clonotype with many counts. The chain recombines TRBV7-2 with TRBJ1-5; D may be TRBD1 (6 bases). V shed 5 bases and J shed 10 bases, with 21 bases lying between them. Per the germline V gene, CDR1 is SGHTA and CDR2 is FQGNSA. The CDR3 spans 15 residues. This chain's CDR3 is CASSRGADSVYPQHF. The CDR3 DNA follows: TGTGCCAGCAGCCGGGGGGCGGACTCCGTCTATCCCCAGCATTTT.